Listed below are T cell receptor beta chains from one sample, sequenced in a study of T-cell reconstitution after alpha-beta-depleted transplantation in children. TCRdb recomputed calls from the PCR reads with MiXCR, one row per CDR3 protein. The repertoire holds 95,000 to 120,000 distinct CDR3 sequences, approximately 6.4% seen once, with roughly 25% in the top ten. The source was PBMCs, mostly from graft donor cells, collected 360 days after TCRalphabeta/CD19-depleted stem cell transplant. Receptors were obtained from a male patient between 2 and 15 years old who had a stem cell transplant for acute lymphoblastic leukemia, so the T cells may come from the graft donor. Each CDR3 is given with its conserved first and last residue. The D gene is left open where the match is weak. Clone size is not always given. Where it is, it says once, few, many or a class for expanded clones.

>TRBJ2-1|-|many|TRBV9
CASSGAHNEQFF
TGTGCCAGCAGCGGGGCCCACAATGAGCAGTTCTTC
>TRBJ2-3|-|-|TRBV4-3
CASSQDPLWDTQYF
TGCGCCAGCAGCCAAGATCCTTTGTGGGATACGCAGTATTTT
>TRBJ1-1|-|many|TRBV28
CASSLKGRQAFF
TGTGCCAGCAGTTTAAAAGGCAGACAAGCTTTCTTT
>TRBJ2-1|-|-|TRBV7-9
CASSPGSLRRDNEQFF
TGTGCCAGCAGCCCAGGCAGCCTCCGACGGGACAATGAGCAGTTCTTC
>TRBJ2-4|-|many|TRBV28
CASSFGTRGNIQYF
TGTGCCAGCAGTTTCGGGACCCGGGGTAACATTCAGTACTTC
>TRBJ2-1|TRBD1|-|TRBV6-1
CAAPGQGYNEQFF
TGTGCCGCCCCGGGACAGGGGTACAATGAGCAGTTCTTC
>TRBJ1-2|TRBD1|many|TRBV20-1
CSARDRQGAYTF
TGCAGTGCTAGAGATAGACAGGGGGCATACACCTTC
>TRBJ1-1|-|few|TRBV5-1
CASSSEMNTEAFF
TGCGCCAGCAGCTCAGAAATGAACACTGAAGCTTTCTTT
>TRBJ2-7|-|-|TRBV19
CASSISEVGSEQYF
TGTGCCAGTAGTATAAGCGAGGTTGGAAGCGAGCAGTACTTC
>TRBJ1-4|-|many|TRBV28
CASSLPGTNEKLFF
TGTGCCAGCAGTTTACCAGGGACGAATGAAAAACTGTTTTTT
>TRBJ2-5|-|-|TRBV12-3/TRBV12-4
CASSLTGRYQETQYF
TGTGCCAGCAGTTTAACGGGCCGGTACCAAGAGACCCAGTACTTC
>TRBJ2-1|-|many|TRBV7-9
CASSPSGGSTYNEQFF
TGTGCCAGCAGCCCATCTGGCGGCTCTACATACAATGAGCAGTTCTTC
>TRBJ2-7|-|many|TRBV12-3/TRBV12-4
CASSLGAPLFYEQYF
TGTGCCAGCAGTTTGGGGGCCCCCCTTTTCTACGAGCAGTACTTC
>TRBJ2-5|-|-|TRBV7-6
CASSANLAPVRRPQYF
TGTGCCAGCAGCGCCAATCTAGCGCCGGTTAGGAGACCCCAGTACTTC
>TRBJ2-1|-|few|TRBV27
CASSVNHEQFF
TGTGCCAGCAGTGTTAACCATGAGCAGTTCTTC
>TRBJ1-4|-|many|TRBV9
CASSVGASNEKLFF
TGTGCCAGCAGCGTGGGGGCTTCTAATGAAAAACTGTTTTTT
>TRBJ2-7|-|-|TRBV4-3
CASSQRRNILYEQYF
TGCGCCAGCAGCCAGCGACGGAACATACTCTACGAGCAGTACTTC
>TRBJ2-3|-|many|TRBV6-5
CASSPTSDTQYF
TGTGCCAGCAGCCCCACGTCAGATACGCAGTATTTT
>TRBJ1-1|-|few|TRBV29-1
CSVEEGAGTPEAFF
TGCAGCGTTGAAGAGGGGGCCGGGACCCCCGAAGCTTTCTTT
>TRBJ2-5|TRBD1|few|TRBV7-2
CASSSDRGIAEETQYF
TGTGCCAGCAGCTCCGACAGGGGTATAGCGGAGGAGACCCAGTACTTC
>TRBJ1-6|-|-|TRBV9
CASSVGWTARDRSPLHF
TGTGCCAGCAGCGTGGGTTGGACAGCCCGTGACCGTTCACCCCTCCACTTT
>TRBJ2-5|-|many|TRBV7-3
CASSLTGVYRGRETQYF
TGTGCCAGCAGCTTAACAGGGGTCTATAGAGGGCGAGAGACCCAGTACTTC
>TRBJ2-3|-|many|TRBV27
CASSLWGPTSTDTQYF
TGTGCCAGCAGCCTCTGGGGGCCCACCAGCACAGATACGCAGTATTTT
>TRBJ2-4|TRBD2|-|TRBV25-1
CASSELRGNENIQYF
TGTGCCAGCAGTGAATTGCGGGGGAACGAAAACATTCAGTACTTC
>TRBJ2-5|TRBD2|many|TRBV6-6
CASSQLAEETQYF
TGTGCCAGCAGTCAACTAGCGGAAGAGACCCAGTACTTC
>TRBJ2-3|TRBD1|-|TRBV5-1
CASSSRTGRLPDTQYF
TGCGCCAGCAGCTCCCGGACAGGGAGGTTGCCAGATACGCAGTATTTT